The 25 T cell receptor beta chains reported below all come from one sample, sequenced in a study of T cell responses to AZD1222 COVID-19 vaccine. The data were produced by immunoSEQ multiplex PCR, yet TCRdb's version contains in-frame clones alone and is incomplete. The profile shows over 95,000 clones, more than 85% of them singletons. The specimen was peripheral blood, collected on day 0 of AZD1222 vaccination. These receptors were taken from an adult in good health.

The rearrangement joins TRBV29-1 to TRBJ2-3, with TRBD1 matching 12 bases. Germline lookup yields CDR1 SQVTM and CDR2 ANQGSEA. Trimming took 7 bases from V and 5 from J; bases not matched to a gene: 1. This CDR3 region has 12 residues. For the CDR3, the DNA is TGCAGCGGGGACAGGGGGCTAGATACGCAGTATTTT. Translation: CSGDRGLDTQYF.

CDR3 nucleotide sequence: TGTGCCAGCAGTCCGAATACAGGGGGCGTCACTGAAGCTTTCTTT. It specifies CASSPNTGGVTEAFF. The chain carries TRBV6-5 and TRBJ1-1; the match to TRBD1 covers 9 bases. CDR1 MNHEY and CDR2 SVGAGI come from the germline V gene. The CDR3 is 15 residues long. Germline trimming cut 5 bases from V and 4 bases from J; bases unmatched to any gene: 8.

The CDR3 is CASSPPHRAYNEQFF. CDR3 nucleotide sequence: TGTGCCAGCAGTCCCCCCCACAGGGCCTACAATGAGCAGTTCTTC. The chain combines TRBV28 with TRBJ2-1, with a possible D match to TRBD1 (6 bases). This CDR3 spans 15 amino acids. V was cut by 5 bases and J by 2 bases, with 13 bases left in between. In germline, CDR1 is MDHEN, CDR2 SYDVKM.

The chain couples TRBV29-1 to TRBJ1-5, with a tentative D call TRBD1 (5 bases). The ends were cut back, 4 bases at V and 7 bases at J, with 17 bases in the middle. The CDR3 length is 14 residues. Germline loops: CDR1 SQVTM, CDR2 ANQGSEA. CDR3 loop: CSVAPGGLGQPQHF. The CDR3 coding sequence is TGCAGCGTTGCCCCCGGGGGACTAGGACAGCCCCAGCATTTT.

CDR3 DNA sequence: TGTGCCAGCAGTTTGAACAGGGAGAACACTGAAGCTTTCTTT. It yields the protein CASSLNRENTEAFF. The gene calls are TRBV27 and TRBJ1-1; D may be TRBD1 (6 bases). Germline V CDR1 and CDR2: MNHEY, SMNVEV (reference sequence). The length of the CDR3 is 14 residues. V lost 3 bases and J lost 1, with 9 bases in between.

V is TRBV5-4 and J is TRBJ2-7; D is undetermined. Trimming took off 4 bases at V and 0 bases at J, with 8 bases between the two ends. The CDR3 consists of 13 residues. Per the germline V gene, CDR1 is SGHNT and CDR2 is YYREEE (reference sequence). CDR3 nucleotides: TGTGCCAGCAGCCCCGCGACCTCCTACGAGCAGTACTTC. It yields the protein CASSPATSYEQYF.

The chain links TRBV6-1 to TRBJ2-7; TRBD2 agrees at 7 bases. V lost 4 bases, J lost 4 bases, and 4 bases stayed unmatched. CDR3 length equals 13 residues. From germline, CDR1 is MNHNS and CDR2 SASEGT. The CDR3 spells CASSVARGYEQYF. The CDR3 region has the DNA TGTGCCAGCAGTGTAGCGCGGGGGTACGAGCAGTACTTC.

This clone came up a few times. The V gene is TRBV13, the J gene TRBJ2-7; D is ambiguous. The germline gives CDR1 PRHDT, CDR2 FYEKMQ (reference sequence). Trimming removed 5 bases at V and 5 bases at J, with 7 bases between. This CDR3 is 11 amino acids long. The CDR3 DNA is TGTGCCAGCAGCGGACGAAACGAGCAGTACTTC. It translates to CASSGRNEQYF.

The gene calls are TRBV18 and TRBJ2-7; 9 positions agree with TRBD1. Germline V lookup: CDR1 KGHSH, CDR2 LQKENI. This CDR3 is 16 amino acids long. With V trimmed by 0 bases and J by 1 base, 4 bases remained unmatched. The CDR3 DNA reads as TGTGCCAGCTCACCACCTACGGGGACAGGGTCCTACGAGCAGTACTTC. Its protein product is CASSPPTGTGSYEQYF.

This rearrangement joins TRBV28 to TRBJ1-2; D remains ambiguous. CDR3 length: 13 amino acids. The ends were cut back, 4 bases at V and 6 bases at J, with 12 bases in the middle. Germline V CDR1 and CDR2: MDHEN, SYDVKM. The CDR3 reads CASSYLVTDGYTF. The CDR3 DNA sequence: TGTGCCAGCAGTTACCTGGTGACGGATGGCTACACCTTC.

This chain uses TRBV27 with TRBJ2-7; TRBD1 matches 7 bases. Trimming at V came to 6 bases and at J to 2 bases, leaving 7 bases not matched to a gene. Germline assignment: CDR1 MNHEY and CDR2 SMNVEV (reference sequence). This CDR3 is 14 amino acids long. The CDR3 region has the DNA TGTGCCAGCAGACTGACAGGGAGCCCCTACGAGCAGTACTTC. This codes for CASRLTGSPYEQYF.

This clone came up a few times. Here the CDR3 DNA reads TGTGCCAGCAGCTTAGATAGCACCAATCAGCCCCAGCATTTT. The encoded protein is CASSLDSTNQPQHF. The rearrangement uses TRBV7-2 and TRBJ1-5; D is undetermined. The germline gives CDR1 SGHTA, CDR2 FQGNSA. This CDR3 region has 14 residues. V lost 1 base and J 3 bases, leaving 7 bases between the germline ends.

This clone has more than one count but fewer than ten. V is TRBV4-1 and J is TRBJ1-4; D call uncertain. V gave up 4 bases and J gave up 8 bases, with 11 bases separating them. Germline CDR1 is MGHRA and CDR2 is YSYEKL. This CDR3 spans 13 amino acids. The CDR3 sequence is CASSLALGEKLFF. The CDR3 region has the DNA TGCGCCAGCAGCCTTGCCCTCGGGGAAAAACTGTTTTTT.

The rearrangement joins TRBV5-4 to TRBJ2-3; a possible D gene is TRBD2 (6 bases). Germline V gene data show CDR1 as SGHNT and CDR2 as YYREEE (reference sequence). CDR3 size: 15 residues. V dropped 7 bases and J dropped 4 bases, with 19 bases sitting between them. The CDR3 DNA sequence: TGTGCCAGCTACAGCTTGGAGGGGTTAGCAGATACGCAGTATTTT. This gives the protein CASYSLEGLADTQYF. The full variable domain, in which reference TRBV5-4 and TRBJ2-3 provide the parts outside the CDR3, is ETGVTQSPTHLIKTRGQQVTLRCSSQSGHNTVSWYQQALGQGPQFIFQYYREEENGRGNFPPRFSGLQFPNYSSELNVNALELDDSALYLCASYSLEGLADTQYFGPGTRLTVL.

The V and J genes are TRBV14 and TRBJ2-3; D gene unclear. The V end lost 2 bases, the J end lost 3 bases, and 6 bases lay between the germline ends. The CDR3 length is 13 residues. Germline V gives CDR1 SGHDN, CDR2 FVKESK. This CDR3 reads CASSQTGTDTQYF. The CDR3 DNA follows: TGTGCCAGCAGCCAAACTGGGACAGATACGCAGTATTTT.

The chain carries TRBV5-4 and TRBJ1-3, with TRBD1 as a possible D gene (6 bases). CDR3 size: 15 residues. The V and J ends lost 0 bases and 2 bases respectively, with 9 bases between them. Germline CDR1 is SGHNT and CDR2 is YYREEE (reference sequence). In nucleotides, the CDR3 is TGTGCCAGCAGCTTGGCCGGGGGGCCTGGAAACACCATATATTTT. Protein: CASSLAGGPGNTIYF.

The rearrangement uses TRBV30 and TRBJ1-2, with no clear D. Per the germline V gene, CDR1 is GTSNPN and CDR2 is SVGIG (reference sequence). V was shortened by 3 bases and J by 9 bases, with 11 bases between the two germline ends. The CDR3 covers 11 residues. In nucleotides, the CDR3 is TGTGCCTGGAGGCTGGGGTCAAGCTACACCTTC. Encoded protein: CAWRLGSSYTF.

The rearrangement joins TRBV6-5 to TRBJ2-7; TRBD2 matches 13 bases. V dropped 5 bases and J dropped 6; count of bases not matched to a gene: 1. The CDR3 is 13 amino acids. Germline V gives CDR1 MNHEY, CDR2 SVGAGI. This chain's CDR3 is CASSRLAGGEQYF. The CDR3 DNA is TGTGCCAGCAGTAGACTAGCGGGGGGCGAGCAGTACTTC.

The genes are TRBV27 and TRBJ2-1; a weak D match, TRBD2 (5 bases). This CDR3 is built from 11 residues. The ends were cut back, 6 bases at V and 8 bases at J, with 8 bases in the middle. Germline V gives CDR1 MNHEY, CDR2 SMNVEV (reference sequence). CDR3 nucleotide sequence: TGTGCCAGCAGGCGGGTACATGAGCAGTTCTTC. It encodes CASRRVHEQFF.

This clone was counted between two and nine times. J is TRBJ2-5 and V is TRBV19, with 7 bases fitting TRBD1. Unmatched junction bases numbered 9, after V lost 6 bases and J lost 5 bases. From germline, CDR1 is LNHDA and CDR2 SQIVND (reference sequence). This CDR3 is built from 14 residues. The CDR3 DNA reads as TGTGCCAGTAGGCCGACAGGGCGTACGGAGACCCAGTACTTC. It encodes CASRPTGRTETQYF.

The count of this clone is one. The sample has other DNA sequences that encode this CDR3 too. The chain recombines TRBV12-3 or TRBV12-4 with TRBJ1-1, with D tentatively TRBD1 (5 bases). Trimming cost V 6 bases and J 2 bases, with 10 bases left between them. The CDR3 has 13 residues. The CDR3 DNA reads as TGTGCCAGCAGCCGGCAGGGAAACACTGAAGCTTTCTTT. Amino acids: CASSRQGNTEAFF.

This chain connects TRBV30 to TRBJ1-5, with D hard to call. The germline gives CDR1 GTSNPN, CDR2 SVGIG (reference sequence). The CDR3 loop spans 13 amino acids. The V gene lost 5 bases and the J gene lost 3 bases, with 11 bases spanning the gap. This chain's CDR3 is CAWSEGYNQPQHF. CDR3 nucleotide sequence: TGTGCCTGGTCTGAAGGCTACAATCAGCCCCAGCATTTT. Variable domain in full (rest from reference TRBV30 and TRBJ1-5): SQTIHQWPATLVQPVGSPLSLECTVEGTSNPNLYWYRQAAGRGLQLLFYSVGIGQISSEVPQNLSASRPQDRQFILSSKKLLLSDSGFYLCAWSEGYNQPQHFGDGTRLSIL.

A few counts support this clone. V gene TRBV6-4 combines with J gene TRBJ2-3, with TRBD2 matching 11 bases. Trimming took 6 bases from V and 1 from J; bases not matched to a gene: 3. CDR1 is MRHNA, CDR2 SNTAGT, per germline. There are 15 residues in the CDR3. CDR3 coding DNA: TGTGCCAGCAGCCTTAGCGGGGGGGGCACAGATACGCAGTATTTT. It yields the protein CASSLSGGGTDTQYF.

The gene calls are TRBV6-6 and TRBJ1-1; possible D gene TRBD1, 5 bases. Trimming stripped 6 bases from V and 5 bases from J, with 10 bases between. Per the germline V gene, CDR1 is MNHNY and CDR2 is SVGAGI (reference sequence). The CDR3 consists of 12 residues. CDR3 sequence reads: CASRTGLTEAFF. The CDR3 bases are TGTGCCAGCAGGACGGGGCTGACTGAAGCTTTCTTT.

The rearrangement joins TRBV7-2 to TRBJ1-6, with 8 bases that match TRBD1. This CDR3 contains 16 residues. CDR1 is SGHTA, CDR2 FQGNSA, per germline. The junction had 6 bases not matched to a gene; V was cut back by 3 bases and J by 5 bases. The CDR3 nucleotides are TGTGCCAGCAGCTTTTCGGACAGGGTCCATAATTCACCCCTCCACTTT. Translating gives CASSFSDRVHNSPLHF.